Below, one TCR beta chain is given with its context. The antigen is undetermined. Nominal health characterized the donors when sampled, though unrecorded immune exposures were likely. The source of the sample is a study of cytomegalovirus exposure and HLA in healthy donors. This CDR3 has 19 residues. Trimming took off 6 bases at V and 4 bases at J, with 28 bases between the two ends. CDR1 MDHEN and CDR2 SYDVKM come from the germline V gene. 13 Jbeta primers and 60 Vbeta primers were used for the PCR. Clones were sequenced by immunoSEQ multiplex PCR, and TCRdb holds only the in-frame ones, with some missing. The sample carries some 150,000 clones, around 75% recorded once. Notes on the study in general: Later work found most CMV-associated TCR beta chains apparently HLA-restricted. Reports showed the classifier diagnosing cytomegalovirus status with high specificity and sensitivity.

V usage is TRBV28 and J usage is TRBJ1-3; weak D call: TRBD1 (6 bases). What was sequenced was PBMCs. The origin of this receptor is a man aged 40-55 years in good health and CMV-seronegative. This CDR3 reads CASSHETSWGGLGGNTIYF. The CDR3 region has the DNA TGTGCCAGCAGCCACGAAACCTCATGGGGGGGGCTGGGAGGAAACACCATATATTTT.